One TCR beta chain is described in this entry. The antigen is undetermined. Several immunoSEQ plates held equal portions of the genomic DNA taken from each subset. Sequenced by immunoSEQ multiplex PCR; TCRdb stores in-frame clones only, minus some. The data contain about 470,000 clones, 70% to 80% of them singletons. The sample originates from a study of shared clonotypes between healthy human individuals. Study observations and caveats: Exclusively blood specimens were collected; tissue repertoires likely differ.

Germline CDR1 and CDR2: LGHNA and YNFKEQ. The CDR3 extends over 14 amino acids. Trimming cost V 1 base and J 2 bases, with 9 bases left between them. This receptor was obtained from a woman between 35 and 50 years old in good health. Some clones in this sample may be carry-over from other donors' samples. The chain couples TRBV4-2 to TRBJ2-7, with D possibly TRBD1 on 5 matching bases. Sequencing was carried out using PBMCs. The chain's CDR3 is CASSQGVRAYEQYF. DNA of the CDR3: TGTGCCAGCAGCCAAGGGGTCAGGGCCTACGAGCAGTACTTC.